This TCR beta chain was sequenced for a study of shared clonotypes between healthy human individuals. The study, taken as a whole, reports: In several donors, around 5% of naive CD4 clonotypes appeared in common. Sequencing depth was predicted to influence how clonotypes are shared among donors.

Worth noting for this clone: The antigen remains undetermined.

CDR3 length equals 12 residues. Germline V lookup: CDR1 SGHRS, CDR2 YFSETQ. Trimming took 7 bases from V and 4 from J, leaving 11 bases between them. The authors' processing: Filtering differed, since immunoSEQ gave only junction sequences and no quality scores. The table came from immunoSEQ multiplex PCR; TCRdb's copy has only in-frame clones and leaves some out. Clonal size and the V and J genes are those of that table, whereas D and trimming came from the DNA. The data show about 2.4 million clones, 80% to 95% seen once. Negatively enriched CD4+ T cells were divided by CD45RA into naive and memory.

The chain is built from TRBV5-1 and TRBJ1-1; no definite D call. The receptor was derived from a young man in good health. Some clones in this sample may be carry-over from other donors' samples. Input material: naive CD4+ T cells from PBMCs. The subset: CD45RA+ positively selected. The CDR3 loop reads CASRPGSTEAFF. DNA of the CDR3: TGCGCCAGCCGCCCGGGCAGCACTGAAGCTTTCTTT.